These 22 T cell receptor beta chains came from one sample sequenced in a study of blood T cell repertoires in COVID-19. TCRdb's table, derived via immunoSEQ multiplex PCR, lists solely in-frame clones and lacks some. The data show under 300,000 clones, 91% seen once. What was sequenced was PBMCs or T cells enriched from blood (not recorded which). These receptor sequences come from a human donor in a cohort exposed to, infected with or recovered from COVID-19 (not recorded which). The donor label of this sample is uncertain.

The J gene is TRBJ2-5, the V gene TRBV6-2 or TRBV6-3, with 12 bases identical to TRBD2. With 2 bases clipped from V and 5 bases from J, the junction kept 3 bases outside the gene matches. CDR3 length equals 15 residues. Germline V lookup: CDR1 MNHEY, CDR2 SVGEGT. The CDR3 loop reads CASSYHTSGGETQYF. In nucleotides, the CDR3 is TGTGCCAGCAGTTACCACACTAGCGGGGGGGAGACCCAGTACTTC.

The CDR3: CASSLGAGFEKLFF. The CDR3 DNA is TGCGCCAGCAGCTTGGGGGCAGGGTTTGAAAAACTGTTTTTT. V gene TRBV5-1 combines with J gene TRBJ1-4, with D perhaps TRBD1 (5 bases). V lost 0 bases and J 7 bases, leaving 10 bases between the germline ends. The CDR3 is made up of 14 amino acids. CDR1 and CDR2 from the germline V gene are SGHRS and YFSETQ.

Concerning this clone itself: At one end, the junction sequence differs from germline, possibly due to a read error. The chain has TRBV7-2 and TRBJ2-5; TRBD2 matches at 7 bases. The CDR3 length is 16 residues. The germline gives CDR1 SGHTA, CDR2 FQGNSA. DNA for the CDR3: TGTGCCAGCAGCCTAGCCTCAGCGGGGATCGCAGAGACCCAGTACTTC. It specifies CASSLASAGIAETQYF.

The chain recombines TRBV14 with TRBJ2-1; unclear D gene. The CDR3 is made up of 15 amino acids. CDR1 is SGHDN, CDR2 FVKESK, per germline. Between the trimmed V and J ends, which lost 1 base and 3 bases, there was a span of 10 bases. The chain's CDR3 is CASSQAGAIYNEQFF. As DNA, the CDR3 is TGTGCCAGCAGCCAAGCAGGCGCGATCTACAATGAGCAGTTCTTC.

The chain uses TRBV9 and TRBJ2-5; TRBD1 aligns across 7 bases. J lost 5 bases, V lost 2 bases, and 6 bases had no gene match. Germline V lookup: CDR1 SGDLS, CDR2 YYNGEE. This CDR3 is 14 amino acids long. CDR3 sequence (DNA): TGTGCCAGCAGCGTGGGCAGGGACAGCGAGACCCAGTACTTC. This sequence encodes CASSVGRDSETQYF.

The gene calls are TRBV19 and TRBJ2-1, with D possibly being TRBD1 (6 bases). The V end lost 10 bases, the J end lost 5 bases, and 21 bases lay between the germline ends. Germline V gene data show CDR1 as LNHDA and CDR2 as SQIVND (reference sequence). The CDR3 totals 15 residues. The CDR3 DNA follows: TGTGCCACAACACCCAAGTGGGGGCAACACAATGAGCAGTTCTTC. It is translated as CATTPKWGQHNEQFF.

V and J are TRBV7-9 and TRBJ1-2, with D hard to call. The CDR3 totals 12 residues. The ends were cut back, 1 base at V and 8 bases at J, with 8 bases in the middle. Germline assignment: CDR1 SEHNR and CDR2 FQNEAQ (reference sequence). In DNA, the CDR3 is TGTGCCAGCAGCTTAGATGCAGGAGGCTACACCTTC. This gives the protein CASSLDAGGYTF. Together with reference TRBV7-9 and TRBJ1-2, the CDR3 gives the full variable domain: DTGVSQNPRHKITKRGQNVTFRCDPISEHNRLYWYRQTLGQGPEFLTYFQNEAQLEKSRLLSDRFSAERPKGSFSTLEIQRTEQGDSAMYLCASSLDAGGYTFGSGTRLTVV.

The CDR3 region has the DNA TGCGCCAGCAGCCAGGGAATAGCGGGGACGAACACCGGGGAGCTGTTTTTT. Amino acids: CASSQGIAGTNTGELFF. This rearrangement joins TRBV4-1 to TRBJ2-2, with 8 nucleotides matching TRBD2. The length of the CDR3 is 17 residues. Germline V gives CDR1 MGHRA, CDR2 YSYEKL. J lost 0 bases, V lost 3 bases, and 6 bases had no gene match.

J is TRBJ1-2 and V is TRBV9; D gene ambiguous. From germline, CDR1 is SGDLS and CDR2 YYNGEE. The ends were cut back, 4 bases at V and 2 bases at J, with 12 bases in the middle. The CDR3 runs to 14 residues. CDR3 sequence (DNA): TGTGCCAGCAGCCCTCGCCGGGAGAACTATGGCTACACCTTC. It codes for CASSPRRENYGYTF.

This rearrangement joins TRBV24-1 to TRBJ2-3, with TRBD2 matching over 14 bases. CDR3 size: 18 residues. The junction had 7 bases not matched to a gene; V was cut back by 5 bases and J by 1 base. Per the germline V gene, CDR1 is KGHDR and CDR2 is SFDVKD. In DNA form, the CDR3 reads TGTGCCACCAGTGTTACGACTAGCGGGGGGGCTCGCACAGATACGCAGTATTTT. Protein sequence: CATSVTTSGGARTDTQYF.

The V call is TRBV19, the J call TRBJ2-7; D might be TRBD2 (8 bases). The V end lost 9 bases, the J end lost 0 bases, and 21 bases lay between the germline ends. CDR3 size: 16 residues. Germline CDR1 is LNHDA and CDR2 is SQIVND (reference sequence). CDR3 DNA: TGTGCCAGAGCGGCCCTCGGGAGGGGGCACTCCTACGAGCAGTACTTC. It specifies CARAALGRGHSYEQYF.

This CDR3 reads CAAKDRTEDTGELFF. The DNA for the CDR3 is TGTGCCGCAAAGGACAGGACAGAGGATACCGGGGAGCTGTTTTTT. V and J are TRBV24-1 and TRBJ2-2, with 7 bases fitting TRBD1. This CDR3 spans 15 amino acids. The V and J ends lost 12 bases and 5 bases, in that order; junction bases with no gene match: 14. Looked up from germline, CDR1 is KGHDR and CDR2 is SFDVKD.

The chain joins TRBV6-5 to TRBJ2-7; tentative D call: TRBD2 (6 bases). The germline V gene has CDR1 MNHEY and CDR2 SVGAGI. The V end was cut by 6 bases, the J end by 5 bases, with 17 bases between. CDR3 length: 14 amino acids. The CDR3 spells CASRPTAREDEQYF. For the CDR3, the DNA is TGTGCCAGCAGGCCTACTGCGAGGGAGGACGAGCAGTACTTC.

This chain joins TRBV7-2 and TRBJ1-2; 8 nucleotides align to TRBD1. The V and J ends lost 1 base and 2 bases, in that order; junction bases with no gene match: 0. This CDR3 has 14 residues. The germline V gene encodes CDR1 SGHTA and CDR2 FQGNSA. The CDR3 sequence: CASSLGTGNYGYTF. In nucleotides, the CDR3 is TGTGCCAGCAGCTTAGGGACAGGGAACTATGGCTACACCTTC.

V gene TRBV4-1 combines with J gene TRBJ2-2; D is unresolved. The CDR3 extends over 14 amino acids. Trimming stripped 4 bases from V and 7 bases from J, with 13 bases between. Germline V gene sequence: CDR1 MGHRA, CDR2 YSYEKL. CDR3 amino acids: CASSPQSISGELFF. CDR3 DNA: TGCGCCAGCAGCCCCCAATCAATCAGCGGGGAGCTGTTTTTT.

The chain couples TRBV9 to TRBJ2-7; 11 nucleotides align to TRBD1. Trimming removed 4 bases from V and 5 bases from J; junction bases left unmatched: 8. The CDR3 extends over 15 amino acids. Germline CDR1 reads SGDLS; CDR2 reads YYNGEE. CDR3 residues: CASSLRTGGSDEQYF. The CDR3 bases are TGTGCCAGCAGCCTTCGGACAGGGGGCTCGGACGAGCAGTACTTC.

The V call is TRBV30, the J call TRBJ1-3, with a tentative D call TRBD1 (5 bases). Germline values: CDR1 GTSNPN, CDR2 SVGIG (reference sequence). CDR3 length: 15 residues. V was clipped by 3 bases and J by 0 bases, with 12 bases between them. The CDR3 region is CAWRGVGGSGNTIYF. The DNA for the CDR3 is TGTGCCTGGAGGGGGGTCGGGGGCTCTGGAAACACCATATATTTT. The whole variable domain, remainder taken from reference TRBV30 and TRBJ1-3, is SQTIHQWPATLVQPVGSPLSLECTVEGTSNPNLYWYRQAAGRGLQLLFYSVGIGQISSEVPQNLSASRPQDRQFILSSKKLLLSDSGFYLCAWRGVGGSGNTIYFGEGSWLTVV.

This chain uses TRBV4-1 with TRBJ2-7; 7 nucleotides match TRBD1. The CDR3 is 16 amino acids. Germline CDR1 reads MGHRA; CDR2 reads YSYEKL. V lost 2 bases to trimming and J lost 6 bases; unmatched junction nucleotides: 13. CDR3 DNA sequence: TGCGCCAGCAGCCAACCCCACCGGGACAGATCGGGCGAGCAGTACTTC. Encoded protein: CASSQPHRDRSGEQYF.

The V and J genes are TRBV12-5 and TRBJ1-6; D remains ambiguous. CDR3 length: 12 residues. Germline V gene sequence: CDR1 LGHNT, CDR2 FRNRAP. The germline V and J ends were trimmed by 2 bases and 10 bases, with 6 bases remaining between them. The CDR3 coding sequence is TGTGCTAGTGGTTTGAATTCGTCACCCCTCCACTTT. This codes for CASGLNSSPLHF. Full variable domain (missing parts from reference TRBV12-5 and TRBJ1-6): DARVTQTPRHKVTEMGQEVTMRCQPILGHNTVFWYRQTMMQGLELLAYFRNRAPLDDSGMPKDRFSAEMPDATLATLKIQPSEPRDSAVYFCASGLNSSPLHFGNGTRLTVT.

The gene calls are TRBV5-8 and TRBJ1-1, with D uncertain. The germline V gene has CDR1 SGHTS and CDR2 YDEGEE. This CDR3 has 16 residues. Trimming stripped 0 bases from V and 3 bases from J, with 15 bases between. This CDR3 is CASSLDGSRADTEAFF. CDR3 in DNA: TGTGCCAGCAGCTTGGACGGGTCGAGGGCGGACACTGAAGCTTTCTTT.

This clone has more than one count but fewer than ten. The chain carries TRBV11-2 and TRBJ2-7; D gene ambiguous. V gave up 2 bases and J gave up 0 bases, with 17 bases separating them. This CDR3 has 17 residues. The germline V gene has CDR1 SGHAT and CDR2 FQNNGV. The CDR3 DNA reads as TGTGCCAGCAGCTTATCCGGTACGGGTAATCCCTCCTACGAGCAGTACTTC. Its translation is CASSLSGTGNPSYEQYF.

The CDR3 protein is CASSSLLQGATEAFF. CDR3 DNA: TGTGCCAGCAGCTCCTTACTACAGGGGGCGACTGAAGCTTTCTTT. The chain has TRBV11-2 and TRBJ1-1; 9 nucleotides line up with TRBD1. From germline, CDR1 is SGHAT and CDR2 FQNNGV. CDR3 length: 15 residues. V lost 4 bases to trimming and J lost 5 bases; unmatched junction nucleotides: 8.